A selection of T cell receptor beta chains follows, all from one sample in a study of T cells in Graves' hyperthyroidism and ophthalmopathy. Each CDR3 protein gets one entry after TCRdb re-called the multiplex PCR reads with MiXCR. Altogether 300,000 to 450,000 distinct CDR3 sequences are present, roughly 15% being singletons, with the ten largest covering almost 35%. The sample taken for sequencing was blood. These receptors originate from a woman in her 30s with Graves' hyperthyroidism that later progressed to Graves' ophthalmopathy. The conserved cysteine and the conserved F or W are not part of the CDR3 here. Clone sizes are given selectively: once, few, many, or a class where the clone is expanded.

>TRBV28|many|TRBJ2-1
ASSTMSDRHNEQF
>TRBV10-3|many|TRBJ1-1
AISETNTEAF
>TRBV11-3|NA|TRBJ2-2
ASSENLGGGYTGELF
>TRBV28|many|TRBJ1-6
ASSPPSGSPLH
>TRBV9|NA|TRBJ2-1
ASSPGGIGSGGNNEQF
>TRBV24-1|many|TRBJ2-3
ATSDFKRGENRDTQY
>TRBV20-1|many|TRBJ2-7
SARGEGGEQY
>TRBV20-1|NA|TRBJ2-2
SASDWAKPNTGELF
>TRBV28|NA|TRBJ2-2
ASSVAWQGGSGEPF
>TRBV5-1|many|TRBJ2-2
ASSSFPPGTSGSTGELF
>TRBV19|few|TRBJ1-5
ASSIGPFRVSNQPQH
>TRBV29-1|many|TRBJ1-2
SADAGVDGYT
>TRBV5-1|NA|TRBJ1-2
ASSLNTGAYGYT
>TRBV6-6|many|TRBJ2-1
ASSYSSGTNSYNEQF